The present T cell receptor (beta chain) was sequenced within a study of immunodeficiency (dated by TCRdb to about 2019). With respect to the entire study: To search for oligoclonality and VDJ recombination defects, the researchers carried out a repertoire analysis. On the study overall, not on this receptor specifically: In the entropy comparisons of patients versus healthy controls, patients were shown as n=3 (open circles), and an effect on thymic development was only suggested as possible. Based on top-100 and total clonotype frequencies, severe oligoclonality was found in patient CD8+ T cells but not in patient CD4+ T cells. V-J pairing and productive entropy of CD4+ T cells appeared to be similar between patients and controls.

Per the germline V gene (reference sequence), LGHDT is the CDR1 and YNNKEL is the CDR2. The cysteine opens and the phenylalanine closes a CDR3 of 14 amino acids. Of the read, only the CDR3 DNA is kept; its 42 bases are in frame from base 1. About this clone: It has no known antigen specificity. A read error may account for a junction end that differs from germline.

Fewer naive CD4 and especially CD8 T cells, with expanded effector memory subpopulations, were found in the patients. Before TCR sequencing, CD3+CD4+ T cells were sorted out of fresh PBMCs. After extraction using the QIAamp DNA Blood Mini Kit, genomic DNA was sent off for immunoSEQ repertoire analysis. Multiplex PCR was used to amplify CDR3 regions from a standard amount of genomic DNA template. An Illumina platform was used to sequence the PCR products. As for the authors' bioinformatics: Sequences were mapped to a reference, using V, D and J gene definitions from IMGT. A nearest-neighbor clustering algorithm merged closely related sequences to remove PCR and sequencing errors. V, D and J usage in productive unique and total sequences was analyzed using ImmunoSEQ Analyzer tools and R version 3.6.1. Sourced from immuneACCESS, this table was stored by TCRdb with only in-frame sequences that have V and J called. A share of the clones is absent; for the studies checked, an unresolved V gene accounts for under half, and the remainder has no known explanation. V, J and clone size reflect that table, while D and trimming were determined from the DNA. A total of approximately 2,300 clones appear in this sample, approximately 85% of them only once. The leading ten clones occupy 6.5% to 9.5% of the sample.

The chain is assembled from TRBV3-1 (or the pseudogene TRBV3-2) and TRBJ1-6; 6 matching bases give a weak D call of TRBD1. This sequence originates from a girl aged 10 to 17 with POLD1 deficiency. The sequenced material came from CD4+ T cells from blood. The nucleotide sequence is given as TGTGCCAGCAGCCAAGCCGGGGGCGGTTCACCCCTCTACTTT. The resulting protein is CASSQAGGGSPLYF.